A single sample is the source of the 11 T cell receptor beta chains below, sequenced in a study of OX40 agonist ivuxolimab in advanced cancers. Sequenced by immunoSEQ multiplex PCR; TCRdb stores in-frame clones only, minus some. Among 53,000 or so clones listed, more than 75% were seen once. Sequencing was performed on CD4+ or CD8+ T cells sorted from blood, taken in a trial of the OX40 agonist ivuxolimab. These receptors all come from an adult with an advanced solid tumor such as melanoma, head and neck, liver or kidney cancer.

The V gene is TRBV5-6, the J gene TRBJ2-7, with D possibly TRBD2 on 5 matching bases. Trimming left V 2 bases short and J 9 bases short, with 21 bases between. The CDR3 contains 15 residues. Germline CDR1 is SGHDT and CDR2 is YYEEEE. The DNA of the CDR3 is TGTGCCAGCAGCTTACTACGGGAAATCCTAAGGGTGCAGTACTTC. Amino acids: CASSLLREILRVQYF.

V gene TRBV28 combines with J gene TRBJ2-1; 8 bases are a match to TRBD1. The CDR3 loop spans 15 amino acids. Germline loops: CDR1 MDHEN, CDR2 SYDVKM. The junction had 12 bases not matched to a gene; V was cut back by 5 bases and J by 9 bases. CDR3 DNA: TGTGCCAGCAGTCCCGCGGACAGGGAGTCGCCTGAGCAGTTCTTC. The encoded protein is CASSPADRESPEQFF.

The CDR3, as DNA: TGTGCCAGCAGCTTAGATCAGGTGTCCTCCTACGAGCAGTACTTC. Amino acids: CASSLDQVSSYEQYF. The J gene is TRBJ2-7, the V gene TRBV11-2, with D unclear. This CDR3 comprises 15 residues. The germline V gene has CDR1 SGHAT and CDR2 FQNNGV. Trimming removed 0 bases from V and 0 bases from J, with 9 bases in between.

This clone was observed a handful of times. The rearrangement links TRBV30 to TRBJ2-7, with 8 bases that match TRBD1. V was clipped by 3 bases and J by 0 bases; unmatched bases: 7. Germline loops: CDR1 GTSNPN, CDR2 SVGIG (reference sequence). The CDR3 is 15 amino acids. DNA for the CDR3: TGTGCCTGGAGGACAACGGACAGGGTCTCCTACGAGCAGTACTTC. Encoded protein: CAWRTTDRVSYEQYF. Based on the CDR3 plus reference TRBV30 and TRBJ2-7, the full variable domain is SQTIHQWPATLVQPVGSPLSLECTVEGTSNPNLYWYRQAAGRGLQLLFYSVGIGQISSEVPQNLSASRPQDRQFILSSKKLLLSDSGFYLCAWRTTDRVSYEQYFGPGTRLTVT.

V is TRBV4-2 and J is TRBJ2-2; no clear D gene. The V gene's germline CDR1 is LGHNA and CDR2 YNFKEQ. Trimming pared 0 bases from V and 5 bases from J, leaving 4 bases between. The CDR3 sequence is 13 residues long. CDR3 amino acids: CASSQEQTGELFF. DNA for the CDR3: TGTGCCAGCAGCCAAGAACAAACCGGGGAGCTGTTTTTT.

The chain couples TRBV11-2 to TRBJ1-1; the D is unclear. The CDR3 consists of 13 residues. Trimming stripped 1 base from V and 5 bases from J, with 8 bases between. Germline CDR1 reads SGHAT; CDR2 reads FQNNGV. The CDR3 here is CASSLVLGTEAFF. In nucleotides, the CDR3 is TGTGCCAGCAGCTTAGTATTGGGGACTGAAGCTTTCTTT.

The J gene is TRBJ2-5, the V gene TRBV18, with 9 bases matching TRBD2. Per germline, CDR1 KGHSH and CDR2 LQKENI. The CDR3 spans 14 residues. V was clipped by 3 bases and J by 10 bases; unmatched bases: 9. CDR3 residues: CASSPTDSGSNQYF. CDR3 DNA sequence: TGTGCCAGCTCACCGACCGATAGCGGGAGCAACCAGTACTTC.

This clone was observed a few times. The genes are TRBV2 and TRBJ1-2; tentative D call: TRBD1 (5 bases). Trimming cost V 5 bases and J 2 bases, with 15 bases left between them. In germline, CDR1 is SNHLY, CDR2 FYNNEI. The CDR3 is made up of 15 amino acids. For the CDR3, the DNA is TGTGCCAGCAGTACTACAGGACTCGAGAACTATGGCTACACCTTC. This sequence encodes CASSTTGLENYGYTF.

The chain has TRBV7-9 and TRBJ2-5; D remains unclear. Near its end, the DNA agrees better with TRBJ2-7, so the J call may be wrong. Germline CDR1 reads SEHNR; CDR2 reads FQNEAQ (reference sequence). The CDR3 is 11 amino acids. In DNA form, the CDR3 reads TGTGCCAGCAGCTTAATGGACGAGCAGTACTTC. Protein sequence: CASSLMDEQYF.

J is TRBJ2-7 and V is TRBV27; no reliable D call. Deletions cut 7 bases from V and 4 bases from J, with 20 bases between. This CDR3 is 15 amino acids long. Germline V gene lookup returns CDR1 MNHEY and CDR2 SMNVEV (reference sequence). The CDR3 region is CASNIRSGPNYEQYF. The DNA of the CDR3 is TGTGCCAGCAATATAAGGAGTGGGCCCAATTACGAGCAGTACTTC.

The chain links TRBV18 to TRBJ2-7; D is possibly TRBD1 (6 bases). The CDR3 is 17 amino acids. Germline CDR1 reads KGHSH; CDR2 reads LQKENI. Between the trimmed V and J ends, which lost 0 bases and 3 bases, there was a span of 18 bases. The CDR3 DNA sequence: TGTGCCAGCTCACCACCATTGCAGGGGCACCTGTTCTACGAGCAGTACTTC. Translated, it gives CASSPPLQGHLFYEQYF.